Listed below are T cell receptor beta chains from one sample, sequenced in a study of OX40 agonist ivuxolimab in advanced cancers. Clones were sequenced by immunoSEQ multiplex PCR, and TCRdb holds only the in-frame ones, with some missing. The sample lists tens of thousands of clones, roughly four fifths occurring once. Sequenced here: CD4+ or CD8+ T cells sorted from blood, sampled in a trial of the OX40 agonist ivuxolimab. The source is an adult with an advanced solid tumor such as melanoma, head and neck, liver or kidney cancer. Both conserved end residues are part of each CDR3. Fields, in order: J gene, V gene, CDR3 protein.

j_gene: TRBJ1-6; v_gene: TRBV4-1; CDR3aa: CASSQGSGVSVNSPLHF
j_gene: TRBJ1-5; v_gene: TRBV2; CDR3aa: CASSEETGPQPQHF
j_gene: TRBJ1-4; v_gene: TRBV5-1; CDR3aa: CASSSLGNEKLFF
j_gene: TRBJ1-5; v_gene: TRBV7-2; CDR3aa: CASRRDRDQPQHF
j_gene: TRBJ2-7; v_gene: TRBV19; CDR3aa: CASSGTSGTGPYEQYF
j_gene: TRBJ2-5; v_gene: TRBV30; CDR3aa: CAWSVGSGGQETQYF
j_gene: TRBJ2-7; v_gene: TRBV2; CDR3aa: CATGPGPIGIEQYF
j_gene: TRBJ2-7; v_gene: TRBV6-5; CDR3aa: CASSYGDSSYEQYF
j_gene: TRBJ2-2; v_gene: TRBV7-3; CDR3aa: CASSFGGTGTGELFF
j_gene: TRBJ2-1; v_gene: TRBV28; CDR3aa: CASSLQQLRIIPRAQFF
j_gene: TRBJ1-5; v_gene: TRBV6-6; CDR3aa: CASSSHRTDQPQHF
j_gene: TRBJ2-3; v_gene: TRBV7-2; CDR3aa: CASSSPAGGSLDTQYF
j_gene: TRBJ2-2; v_gene: TRBV4-3; CDR3aa: CASSHRQGASTGELFF
j_gene: TRBJ1-2; v_gene: TRBV28; CDR3aa: CATAGAYGYTF
j_gene: TRBJ1-3; v_gene: TRBV19; CDR3aa: CASSPAGVSGNTIYF
j_gene: TRBJ1-1; v_gene: TRBV25-1; CDR3aa: CASINGQGGPEAFF
j_gene: TRBJ2-1; v_gene: TRBV7-8; CDR3aa: CASSREGGASREQFF
j_gene: TRBJ1-3; v_gene: TRBV6-5; CDR3aa: CASRESTDRTIYF
j_gene: TRBJ1-2; v_gene: TRBV30; CDR3aa: CAWMRRANYGYTF
j_gene: TRBJ1-5; v_gene: TRBV27; CDR3aa: CASSSTGAYVAGRNQPQHF
j_gene: TRBJ2-7; v_gene: TRBV30; CDR3aa: CAWSLSETSGVYEQYF
j_gene: TRBJ2-3; v_gene: TRBV5-4; CDR3aa: CASSLRGGKDTQYF
j_gene: TRBJ2-3; v_gene: TRBV28; CDR3aa: CASSSTGLGHTDTQYF
j_gene: TRBJ1-1; v_gene: TRBV29-1; CDR3aa: CSVYTGRAFF
j_gene: TRBJ1-6; v_gene: TRBV9; CDR3aa: CASSVLGGTNSPLHF
j_gene: TRBJ1-2; v_gene: TRBV28; CDR3aa: CASSPSDRGGGYTF
j_gene: TRBJ2-6; v_gene: TRBV7-2; CDR3aa: CASSRTSGANVLTF
j_gene: TRBJ1-1; v_gene: TRBV28; CDR3aa: CATLYTEAFF
j_gene: TRBJ2-1; v_gene: TRBV2; CDR3aa: CATRPGTDRRSNEQFF
j_gene: TRBJ1-5; v_gene: TRBV6-5; CDR3aa: CASSLDRENQPQHF
j_gene: TRBJ1-6; v_gene: TRBV30; CDR3aa: CAWSVNSPLHF
j_gene: TRBJ2-3; v_gene: TRBV5-1; CDR3aa: CASRLNRDSGGDTQYF
j_gene: TRBJ2-3; v_gene: TRBV4-2; CDR3aa: CASSQDLAVSTDTQYF
j_gene: TRBJ2-1; v_gene: TRBV5-1; CDR3aa: CASGQGHLRDEQFF
j_gene: TRBJ1-5; v_gene: TRBV27; CDR3aa: CASSSGQLGRQPQHF
j_gene: TRBJ2-2; v_gene: TRBV11-3; CDR3aa: CASDPGTGHTGELFF
j_gene: TRBJ1-6; v_gene: TRBV5-1; CDR3aa: CASSGQGGPSPLHF
j_gene: TRBJ2-3; v_gene: TRBV5-4; CDR3aa: CASSLKSGGDADTQYF
j_gene: TRBJ1-4; v_gene: TRBV30; CDR3aa: CAWSVLWGNEKLFF
j_gene: TRBJ2-2; v_gene: TRBV11-3; CDR3aa: CASSSRATGELFF
j_gene: TRBJ1-4; v_gene: TRBV5-1; CDR3aa: CASSLAGQVREKLFF
j_gene: TRBJ2-5; v_gene: TRBV28; CDR3aa: CASSTRGGVETQYF
j_gene: TRBJ2-5; v_gene: TRBV6-5; CDR3aa: CASRSGSVRTQYF
j_gene: TRBJ2-5; v_gene: TRBV7-2; CDR3aa: CASSLHRDEQYF
j_gene: TRBJ1-1; v_gene: TRBV5-1; CDR3aa: CASSARTGNTEAFF
j_gene: TRBJ2-1; v_gene: TRBV11-3; CDR3aa: CASSLESANEQFF
j_gene: TRBJ2-3; v_gene: TRBV13; CDR3aa: CASSLKAGTQYF
j_gene: TRBJ1-2; v_gene: TRBV5-4; CDR3aa: CASSYRDYGYTF
j_gene: TRBJ2-7; v_gene: TRBV30; CDR3aa: CAWSATPGEQYF
j_gene: TRBJ1-4; v_gene: TRBV11-3; CDR3aa: CASSTRQGINLFF
j_gene: TRBJ2-1; v_gene: TRBV19; CDR3aa: CASSLGLANYNEQFF
j_gene: TRBJ1-5; v_gene: TRBV19; CDR3aa: CASGEGAVHQPQHF
j_gene: TRBJ2-1; v_gene: TRBV7-2; CDR3aa: CASSSGGARNEQFF